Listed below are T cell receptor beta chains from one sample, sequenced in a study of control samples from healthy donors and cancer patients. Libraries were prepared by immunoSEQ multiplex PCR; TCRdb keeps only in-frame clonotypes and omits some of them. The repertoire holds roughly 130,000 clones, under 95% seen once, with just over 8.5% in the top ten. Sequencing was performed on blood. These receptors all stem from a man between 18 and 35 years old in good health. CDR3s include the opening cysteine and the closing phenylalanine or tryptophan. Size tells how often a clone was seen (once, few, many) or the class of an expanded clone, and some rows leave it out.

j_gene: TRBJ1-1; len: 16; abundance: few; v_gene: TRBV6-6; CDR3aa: CASSPPLGLMNTEAFF
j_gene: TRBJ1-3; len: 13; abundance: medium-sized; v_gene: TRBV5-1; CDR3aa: CASSRDPGNTIYF
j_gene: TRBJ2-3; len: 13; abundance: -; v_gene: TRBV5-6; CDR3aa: CASSLSGADTQYF
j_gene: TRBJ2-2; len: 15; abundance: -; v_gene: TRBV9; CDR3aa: CASSSSGGHTGELFF
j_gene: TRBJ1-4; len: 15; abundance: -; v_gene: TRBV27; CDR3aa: CASSLRTASNEKLFF
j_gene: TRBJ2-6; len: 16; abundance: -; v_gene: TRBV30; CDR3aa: CAWDRDRNSGANVLTF
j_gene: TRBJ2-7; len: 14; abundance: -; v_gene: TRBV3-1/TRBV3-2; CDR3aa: CASSRDASSYEQYF
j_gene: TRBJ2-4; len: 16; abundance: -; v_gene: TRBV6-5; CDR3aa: CASSSPRTNDGVIQYF
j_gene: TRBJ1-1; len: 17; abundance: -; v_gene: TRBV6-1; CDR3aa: CASSVGRGLSMNTEAFF
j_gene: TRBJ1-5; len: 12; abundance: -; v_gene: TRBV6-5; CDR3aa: CASSETDQPQHF
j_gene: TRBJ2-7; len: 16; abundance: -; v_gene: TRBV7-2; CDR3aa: CASSPGAYLSSYEQYF
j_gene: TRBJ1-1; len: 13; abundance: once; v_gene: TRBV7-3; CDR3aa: CASSYRMDTEAFF
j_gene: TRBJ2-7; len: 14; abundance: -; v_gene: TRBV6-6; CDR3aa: CASTSAGRTYEQYF
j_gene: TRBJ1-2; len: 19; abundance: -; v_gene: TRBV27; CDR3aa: CASSSTLEWALGVTYGYTF
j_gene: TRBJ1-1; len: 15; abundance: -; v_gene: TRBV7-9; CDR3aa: CASSPTEYLNTEAFF
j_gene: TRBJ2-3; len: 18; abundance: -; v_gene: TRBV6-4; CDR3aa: CASSDSAASGGSTDTQYF
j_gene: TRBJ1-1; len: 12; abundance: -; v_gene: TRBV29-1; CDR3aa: CSASTGPTEAFF
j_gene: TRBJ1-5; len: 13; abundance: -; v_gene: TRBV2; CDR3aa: CATQEREDQPQHF
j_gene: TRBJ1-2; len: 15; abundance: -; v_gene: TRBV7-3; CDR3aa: CASSLFRRANYGYTF
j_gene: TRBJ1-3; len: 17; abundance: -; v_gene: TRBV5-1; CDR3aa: CASSLVGTPSSGNTIYF
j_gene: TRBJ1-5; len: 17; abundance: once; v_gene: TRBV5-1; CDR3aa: CASSLSGQGFGDQPQHF
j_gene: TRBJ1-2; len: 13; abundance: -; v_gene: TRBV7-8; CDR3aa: CASSLDRTGGYTF
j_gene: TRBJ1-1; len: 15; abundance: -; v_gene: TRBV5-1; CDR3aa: CASRDPQGGGTEAFF
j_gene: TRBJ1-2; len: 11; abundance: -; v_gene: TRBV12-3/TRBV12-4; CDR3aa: CASRDRGSYTF
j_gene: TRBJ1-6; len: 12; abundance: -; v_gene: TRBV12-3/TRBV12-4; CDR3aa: CASSIQPSPLHF
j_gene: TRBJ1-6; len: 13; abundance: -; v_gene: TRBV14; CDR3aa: CASSQGGRSPLHF
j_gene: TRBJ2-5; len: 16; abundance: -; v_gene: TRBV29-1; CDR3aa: CSVAFSGQGLKETQYF
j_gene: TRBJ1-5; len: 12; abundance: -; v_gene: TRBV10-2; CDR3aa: CASSDFGQPQHF
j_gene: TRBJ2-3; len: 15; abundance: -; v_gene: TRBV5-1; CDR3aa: CASSFLDGIADTQYF
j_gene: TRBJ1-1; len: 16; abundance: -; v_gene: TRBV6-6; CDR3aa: CASSYLGGTGNIRAFF
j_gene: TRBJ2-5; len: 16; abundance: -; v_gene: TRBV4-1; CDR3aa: CASSHLPAGGGETQYF
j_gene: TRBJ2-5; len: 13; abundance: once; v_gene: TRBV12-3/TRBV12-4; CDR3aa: CATKRRGQETQYF
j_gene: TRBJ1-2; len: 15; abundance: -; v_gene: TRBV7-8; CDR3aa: CASSSAPRTDYGYTF
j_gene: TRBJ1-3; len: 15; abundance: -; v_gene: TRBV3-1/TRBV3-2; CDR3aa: CASSPLDRAGNTIYF
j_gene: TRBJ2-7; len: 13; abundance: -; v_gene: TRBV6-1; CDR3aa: CASSEIVVYEQYF
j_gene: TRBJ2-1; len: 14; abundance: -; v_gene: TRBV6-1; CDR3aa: CASSEGWDSNEQFF